The next 9 T cell receptor beta chains were all read from a single sample in a study of shared clonotypes between healthy human individuals. TCRdb's table, derived via immunoSEQ multiplex PCR, lists solely in-frame clones and lacks some. The table includes some 1 million clones, approximately 76% detected once. Sequenced: memory CD4+ T cells sorted from blood. Regarding subset: CD45RA-negative fraction. These receptors were obtained from a man aged 18 to 30 in good health.

The rearrangement links TRBV30 to TRBJ2-2, with TRBD1 identical over 7 bases. The CDR3 runs to 14 residues. The V gene's germline CDR1 is GTSNPN and CDR2 SVGIG (reference sequence). The ends lost 3 bases at V and 6 bases at J; junction bases unmatched: 7. This chain's CDR3 is CAWRVVRGSGELFF. CDR3 nucleotides: TGTGCCTGGAGGGTGGTCAGGGGGTCCGGGGAGCTGTTTTTT.

As DNA, the CDR3 is TGTGCCTGGAGTGTTACCGGGACGGCGAAACAGTACTTC. Translated: CAWSVTGTAKQYF. V gene TRBV30 combines with J gene TRBJ2-7, with D perhaps given as TRBD1 or TRBD2 (5 bases each). The CDR3 totals 13 residues. The V gene's germline CDR1 is GTSNPN and CDR2 SVGIG (reference sequence). The V end was cut by 0 bases, the J end by 10 bases, with 16 bases between.

About this clone itself: Different DNA sequences within this sample yield the same CDR3. The rearrangement joins TRBV9 to TRBJ2-2; D might be TRBD1 (6 bases). This CDR3 is 14 amino acids long. V was shortened by 3 bases and J by 0 bases, with 6 bases between the two germline ends. The germline V gene has CDR1 SGDLS and CDR2 YYNGEE. The CDR3 region is CASSGTANTGELFF. The DNA of the CDR3 is TGTGCCAGCAGCGGGACAGCGAACACCGGGGAGCTGTTTTTT.

The V gene is TRBV5-1, the J gene TRBJ2-6, with D possibly being TRBD1 (6 bases). Trimming removed 4 bases from V and 0 bases from J, with 11 bases in between. The CDR3 runs 16 residues. Germline CDR1 and CDR2: SGHRS and YFSETQ. Written as DNA, the CDR3 is TGCGCCAGCAGCCAGGGACAAAACTCTGGGGCCAACGTCCTGACTTTC. Translation gives CASSQGQNSGANVLTF.

In DNA, the CDR3 is TGTGTCGTTACTACAGGGCAGGGTAATTCACCCCTCCACTTT. Amino acids: CVVTTGQGNSPLHF. J is TRBJ1-6 and V is TRBV25-1; the D gene is possibly TRBD1 (6 bases). The CDR3 has 14 amino acids. CDR1 and CDR2 from the germline V gene are MGHDK and SYGVNS.

Judged by abundance, this clone is medium-sized. The identical CDR3 is also encoded by other nucleotide sequences in the sample. The chain is built from TRBV18 and TRBJ1-1; D gene unclear. V was clipped by 1 base and J by 4 bases, with 4 bases between them. Germline V CDR1 and CDR2: KGHSH, LQKENI. The CDR3 spans 12 residues. CDR3 sequence reads: CASSPLRTEAFF. CDR3 sequence (DNA): TGTGCCAGCTCACCACTTCGCACTGAAGCTTTCTTT.

This clone appeared a few times. The V gene is TRBV6-5, the J gene TRBJ1-1; perhaps TRBD1 as D (6 bases). Germline CDR1 reads MNHEY; CDR2 reads SVGAGI. The CDR3 covers 13 residues. With 9 bases removed from V and 1 base from J, the gap between germline ends came to 12 bases. In nucleotides, the CDR3 is TGTGCCAGGTCGGGGGCAGAGAACACTGAAGCTTTCTTT. Amino acid sequence: CARSGAENTEAFF.

J is TRBJ2-3 and V is TRBV15; D is perhaps TRBD1 or TRBD2 (6 bases each). V was trimmed by 4 bases and J by 4 bases, leaving 24 bases between them. This CDR3 spans 18 amino acids. Germline loops: CDR1 LNHNV, CDR2 YYDKDF (reference sequence). The CDR3 DNA follows: TGTGCCACCAGCACATGGGGGCCCCTGGGGGGCGCGGCAGATACGCAGTATTTT. Its protein product is CATSTWGPLGGAADTQYF. The entire variable domain, with the rest obtained from reference TRBV15 and TRBJ2-3, is as follows: DAMVIQNPRYQVTQFGKPVTLSCSQTLNHNVMYWYQQKSSQAPKLLFHYYDKDFNNEADTPDNFQSRRPNTSFCFLDIRSPGLGDTAMYLCATSTWGPLGGAADTQYFGPGTRLTVL.

V usage is TRBV20-1 and J usage is TRBJ2-5; D is undetermined. Near its end, the DNA agrees better with TRBJ2-7, so the J call may be wrong. The CDR3 is 11 amino acids. Germline V CDR1 and CDR2: DFQATT, SNEGSKA (reference sequence). The CDR3 DNA reads TGCAGTGCTAAGACCACTTACGAGCAGTACTTC. It encodes CSAKTTYEQYF.